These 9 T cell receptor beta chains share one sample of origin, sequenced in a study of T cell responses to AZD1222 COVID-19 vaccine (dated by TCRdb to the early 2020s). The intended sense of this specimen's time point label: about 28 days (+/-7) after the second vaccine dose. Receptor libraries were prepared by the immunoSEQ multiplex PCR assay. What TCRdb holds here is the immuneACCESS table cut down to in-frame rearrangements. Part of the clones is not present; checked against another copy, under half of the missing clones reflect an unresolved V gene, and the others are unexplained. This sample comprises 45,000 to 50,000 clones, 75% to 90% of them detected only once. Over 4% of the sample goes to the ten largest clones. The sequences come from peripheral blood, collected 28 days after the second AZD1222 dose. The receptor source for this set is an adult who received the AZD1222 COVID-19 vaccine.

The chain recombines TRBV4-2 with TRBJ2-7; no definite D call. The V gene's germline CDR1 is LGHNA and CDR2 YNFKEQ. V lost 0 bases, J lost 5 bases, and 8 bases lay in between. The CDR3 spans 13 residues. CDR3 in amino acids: CASSQEGLNEQYF. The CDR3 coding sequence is TGTGCCAGCAGCCAAGAAGGGCTGAACGAGCAGTACTTC.

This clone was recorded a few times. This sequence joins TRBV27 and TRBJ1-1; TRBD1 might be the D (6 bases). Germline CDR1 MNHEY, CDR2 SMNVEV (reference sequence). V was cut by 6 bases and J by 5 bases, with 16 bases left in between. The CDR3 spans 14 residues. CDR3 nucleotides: TGTGCCAGCAGGGAGCCGGGGGCGGGTACTGAAGCTTTCTTT. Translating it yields CASREPGAGTEAFF.

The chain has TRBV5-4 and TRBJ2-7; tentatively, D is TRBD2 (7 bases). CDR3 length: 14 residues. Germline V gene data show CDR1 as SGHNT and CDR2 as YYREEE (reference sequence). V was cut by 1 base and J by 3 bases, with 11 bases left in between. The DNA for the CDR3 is TGTGCCAGCAGCTTGCCGGGGGGCATCTACGAGCAGTACTTC. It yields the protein CASSLPGGIYEQYF. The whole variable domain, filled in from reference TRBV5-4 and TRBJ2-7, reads ETGVTQSPTHLIKTRGQQVTLRCSSQSGHNTVSWYQQALGQGPQFIFQYYREEENGRGNFPPRFSGLQFPNYSSELNVNALELDDSALYLCASSLPGGIYEQYFGPGTRLTVT.

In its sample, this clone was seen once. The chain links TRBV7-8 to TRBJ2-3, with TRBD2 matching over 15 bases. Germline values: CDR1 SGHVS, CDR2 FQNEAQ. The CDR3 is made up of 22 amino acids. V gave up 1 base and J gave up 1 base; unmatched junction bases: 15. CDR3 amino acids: CASSLDWRLGLAGGPRTDTQYF. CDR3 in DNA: TGTGCCAGCAGCTTAGATTGGAGGCTGGGACTAGCGGGAGGCCCCCGCACAGATACGCAGTATTTT.

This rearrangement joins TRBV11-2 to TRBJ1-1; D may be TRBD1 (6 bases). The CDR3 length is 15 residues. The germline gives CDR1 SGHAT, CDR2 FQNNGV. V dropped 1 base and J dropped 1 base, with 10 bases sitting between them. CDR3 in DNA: TGTGCCAGCAGCTTAGTGTGGGGGCCGAACACTGAAGCTTTCTTT. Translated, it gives CASSLVWGPNTEAFF. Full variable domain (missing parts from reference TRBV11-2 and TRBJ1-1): EAGVAQSPRYKIIEKRQSVAFWCNPISGHATLYWYQQILGQGPKLLIQFQNNGVVDDSQLPKDRFSAERLKGVDSTLKIQPAKLEDSAVYLCASSLVWGPNTEAFFGQGTRLTVV.

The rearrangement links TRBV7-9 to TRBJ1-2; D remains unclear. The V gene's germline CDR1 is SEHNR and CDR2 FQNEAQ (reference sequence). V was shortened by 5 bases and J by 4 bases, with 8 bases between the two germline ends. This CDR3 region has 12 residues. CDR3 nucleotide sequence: TGTGCCAGCAGCCCTACCAGCTATGGCTACACCTTC. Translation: CASSPTSYGYTF.

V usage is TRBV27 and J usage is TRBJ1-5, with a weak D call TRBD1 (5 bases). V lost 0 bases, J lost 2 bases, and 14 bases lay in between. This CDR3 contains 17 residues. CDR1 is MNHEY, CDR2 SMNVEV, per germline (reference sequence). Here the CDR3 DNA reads TGTGCCAGCAGTTTATCACCCAGGGCTGTGGGCAATCAGCCCCAGCATTTT. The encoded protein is CASSLSPRAVGNQPQHF.

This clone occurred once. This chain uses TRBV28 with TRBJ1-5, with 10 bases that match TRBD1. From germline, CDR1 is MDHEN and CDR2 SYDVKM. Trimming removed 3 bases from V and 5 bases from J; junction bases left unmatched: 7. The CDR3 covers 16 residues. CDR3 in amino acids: CASSFAWDRGDQPQHF. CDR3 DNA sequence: TGTGCCAGCAGTTTCGCCTGGGACAGGGGCGATCAGCCCCAGCATTTT.

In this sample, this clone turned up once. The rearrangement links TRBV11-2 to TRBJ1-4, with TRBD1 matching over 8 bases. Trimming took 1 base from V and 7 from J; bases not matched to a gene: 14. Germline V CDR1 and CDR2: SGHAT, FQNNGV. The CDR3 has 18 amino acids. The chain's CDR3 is CASSLGRGTGHRGEKLFF. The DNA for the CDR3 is TGTGCCAGCAGCTTAGGGAGAGGGACAGGACATCGGGGTGAAAAACTGTTTTTT.